This passage covers 23 T cell receptor beta chains from one sample sequenced in a study of T cells in localized non-small cell lung cancer. Data came from immunoSEQ multiplex PCR; TCRdb stores just in-frame clones and leaves some out. This repertoire shows 78,000 or so clones, 84% found once; its top ten account for around 2.8%. The sequencing here drew on peripheral blood, taken before any cancer treatment. The receptors shown here come from a man between 35 and 75 years old with stage I lung adenocarcinoma.

The chain uses TRBV4-1 and TRBJ2-3; TRBD1 agrees at 10 bases. This CDR3 has 14 amino acids. Looked up from germline, CDR1 is MGHRA and CDR2 is YSYEKL. V lost 4 bases and J lost 4; bases outside the gene matches: 2. CDR3: CASSRGQGADTQYF. CDR3 sequence (DNA): TGCGCCAGCAGCCGAGGACAGGGGGCAGATACGCAGTATTTT.

The chain joins TRBV9 to TRBJ1-1, with TRBD1 as a possible D gene (5 bases). Per the germline V gene, CDR1 is SGDLS and CDR2 is YYNGEE. This CDR3 is 17 amino acids long. Between the trimmed V and J ends, which lost 0 bases and 1 base, there was a span of 16 bases. The CDR3: CASSVAPTGGQNTEAFF. For the CDR3, the DNA is TGTGCCAGCAGCGTAGCTCCCACAGGCGGCCAGAACACTGAAGCTTTCTTT. The full variable domain, its missing parts supplied by reference TRBV9 and TRBJ1-1, is DSGVTQTPKHLITATGQRVTLRCSPRSGDLSVYWYQQSLDQGLQFLIQYYNGEERAKGNILERFSAQQFPDLHSELNLSSLELGDSALYFCASSVAPTGGQNTEAFFGQGTRLTVV.

This clone came up once. This chain connects TRBV29-1 to TRBJ2-1, with D possibly being TRBD1 (5 bases). The CDR3 consists of 14 residues. The V end was cut by 6 bases, the J end by 9 bases, with 21 bases between. The germline CDR1 and CDR2 sequences are SQVTM and ANQGSEA. The CDR3 nucleotides read TGCAGCGTCTCCGCCCCACGTTGGGGCGGTGAGCAGTTCTTC. Translated: CSVSAPRWGGEQFF.

The genes are TRBV28 and TRBJ2-7; D assignment may be TRBD1 or TRBD2 (6 bases each). Germline-derived CDR1 and CDR2 are MDHEN and SYDVKM. This CDR3 region has 20 residues. V lost 5 bases and J lost 0, with 29 bases in between. CDR3 in amino acids: CASSTTLPKFTGRSSYEQYF. CDR3 coding DNA: TGTGCCAGCAGTACAACCCTACCCAAATTCACAGGGAGGAGCTCCTACGAGCAGTACTTC.

The rearrangement uses TRBV30 and TRBJ1-5; TRBD1 matches 8 bases. The CDR3 extends over 15 amino acids. Germline V gives CDR1 GTSNPN, CDR2 SVGIG (reference sequence). V shed 5 bases and J 3 bases; nucleotides not matched to a gene: 9. CDR3 in amino acids: CAWQYRGSINQPQHF. In nucleotides, the CDR3 is TGTGCCTGGCAATACAGGGGGAGCATCAATCAGCCCCAGCATTTT. The full variable domain, its missing parts supplied by reference TRBV30 and TRBJ1-5, is SQTIHQWPATLVQPVGSPLSLECTVEGTSNPNLYWYRQAAGRGLQLLFYSVGIGQISSEVPQNLSASRPQDRQFILSSKKLLLSDSGFYLCAWQYRGSINQPQHFGDGTRLSIL.

The rearrangement uses TRBV19 and TRBJ2-5, with 7 bases identical to TRBD1. Trimming took 5 bases from V and 5 from J; bases not matched to a gene: 8. CDR1 and CDR2 from the germline V gene are LNHDA and SQIVND (reference sequence). CDR3 size: 14 residues. For the CDR3, the DNA is TGTGCCAGTAGTTCAGGATCGGGACAGGAGACCCAGTACTTC. This sequence encodes CASSSGSGQETQYF.

The chain couples TRBV11-2 to TRBJ2-4; weak D call: TRBD2 (5 bases). Trimming removed 1 base from V and 3 bases from J, with 10 bases in between. The germline gives CDR1 SGHAT, CDR2 FQNNGV. CDR3 length: 15 residues. The CDR3 loop reads CASSLVLGGKNIQYF. The CDR3 nucleotides are TGTGCCAGCAGCTTAGTCCTAGGAGGCAAAAACATTCAGTACTTC.

The chain carries TRBV18 and TRBJ2-2; 7 bases agree with TRBD1. V was pared by 1 base and J by 3 bases, with 2 bases of the junction left unmatched. Germline V lookup: CDR1 KGHSH, CDR2 LQKENI. This CDR3 is built from 15 residues. The CDR3 here is CASSPRDSDTGELFF. CDR3 DNA: TGTGCCAGCTCACCACGGGACAGTGACACCGGGGAGCTGTTTTTT.

This chain connects TRBV28 to TRBJ2-3, with D perhaps assigned TRBD1 or TRBD2 (6 bases each). The CDR3 runs to 15 residues. V lost 5 bases and J lost 2, with 14 bases in between. Germline V gene sequence: CDR1 MDHEN, CDR2 SYDVKM. CDR3 protein: CASSRGEVDTDTQYF. In nucleotides, the CDR3 is TGTGCCAGCAGTAGGGGGGAGGTGGACACAGATACGCAGTATTTT. Full variable domain (missing parts from reference TRBV28 and TRBJ2-3): DVKVTQSSRYLVKRTGEKVFLECVQDMDHENMFWYRQDPGLGLRLIYFSYDVKMKEKGDIPEGYSVSREKKERFSLILESASTNQTSMYLCASSRGEVDTDTQYFGPGTRLTVL.

The V gene is TRBV18, the J gene TRBJ2-7; D unresolved. Germline-derived CDR1 and CDR2 are KGHSH and LQKENI. The V end lost 3 bases, the J end lost 0 bases, and 15 bases lay between the germline ends. The CDR3 has 16 residues. The CDR3 loop reads CASSPWTGRNSYEQYF. CDR3 DNA sequence: TGTGCCAGCTCACCTTGGACGGGTCGAAACTCCTACGAGCAGTACTTC.

The chain uses TRBV5-4 and TRBJ2-3; D unclear. CDR1 is SGHNT, CDR2 YYREEE, per germline (reference sequence). With 0 bases removed from V and 4 bases from J, the gap between germline ends came to 9 bases. This CDR3 is 14 amino acids long. The CDR3 region has the DNA TGTGCCAGCAGCTTGGAATCCGCCGCAGATACGCAGTATTTT. Amino acid sequence: CASSLESAADTQYF.

This clone was recorded only once. This chain connects TRBV2 to TRBJ2-5; D gene unclear. CDR3 length equals 12 residues. V gave up 5 bases and J gave up 5 bases, with 9 bases separating them. The germline V gene encodes CDR1 SNHLY and CDR2 FYNNEI. The CDR3 DNA follows: TGTGCCAGCAGTCCTGCCGTGGAGACCCAGTACTTC. Protein product: CASSPAVETQYF.

The chain employs TRBV10-3 and TRBJ2-1; TRBD2 agrees at 11 bases. Germline V gene lookup returns CDR1 ENHRY and CDR2 SYGVKD. V shed 0 bases, J shed 12 bases, and the junction held 7 bases outside the gene matches. The CDR3 covers 15 residues. CDR3 in amino acids: CAISESGLADPSQFF. Written as DNA, the CDR3 is TGTGCCATCAGTGAGTCGGGACTAGCGGACCCTTCGCAGTTCTTC.

This chain links TRBV19 with TRBJ2-7; 10 nucleotides agree with TRBD1. From germline, CDR1 is LNHDA and CDR2 SQIVND (reference sequence). The CDR3 is 13 amino acids. V trimming: 3 bases; J trimming: 8 bases; junction bases outside the gene matches: 4. The CDR3 reads CASSIGQGDKQYF. CDR3 DNA: TGTGCCAGTAGTATTGGACAGGGGGATAAGCAGTACTTC.

This clone appeared a single time. The chain combines TRBV29-1 with TRBJ2-1, with 9 positions matching TRBD1. The CDR3 runs to 17 residues. The V segment lost 4 bases and the J segment 2 bases; nucleotides outside the gene matches: 12. The germline CDR1 and CDR2 sequences are SQVTM and ANQGSEA. In DNA form, the CDR3 reads TGCAGCGTTGGGGGACAGGGTTTAGTAAGAACCTACAATGAGCAGTTCTTC. Protein: CSVGGQGLVRTYNEQFF.

The chain recombines TRBV18 with TRBJ2-1; no clear D gene. Germline-derived CDR1 and CDR2 are KGHSH and LQKENI. V was shortened by 0 bases and J by 6 bases, with 12 bases between the two germline ends. This CDR3 spans 15 amino acids. CDR3 loop: CASSPPSSFPNEQFF. For the CDR3, the DNA is TGTGCCAGCTCACCACCGAGCTCTTTCCCCAATGAGCAGTTCTTC.

V gene TRBV9 combines with J gene TRBJ2-1, with D possibly TRBD1 on 6 matching bases. Germline loops: CDR1 SGDLS, CDR2 YYNGEE. This CDR3 contains 14 residues. The V end lost 0 bases, the J end lost 9 bases, and 13 bases lay between the germline ends. CDR3 residues: CASSVGGRGGEQFF. The CDR3 coding sequence is TGTGCCAGCAGCGTAGGCGGTAGAGGGGGTGAGCAGTTCTTC.

The gene calls are TRBV10-2 and TRBJ1-5, with TRBD1 identical over 8 bases. The J segment lost 1 base and the V segment lost 6 bases, leaving 20 bases of the junction unmatched. This CDR3 is 20 amino acids long. Germline V gives CDR1 WSHSY, CDR2 SAAADI. The CDR3 sequence: CASSASQGAYLAWSNQPQHF. DNA of the CDR3: TGCGCCAGCAGCGCCAGCCAGGGGGCATACCTCGCCTGGAGCAATCAGCCCCAGCATTTT.

This clone was seen just once. V and J are TRBV9 and TRBJ2-7; D is possibly TRBD2 (5 bases). Trimming took 0 bases from V and 4 from J, leaving 14 bases between them. CDR3 length equals 15 residues. CDR1 SGDLS and CDR2 YYNGEE come from the germline V gene. Here the CDR3 reads CASSVGLGSLYEQYF. CDR3 bases: TGTGCCAGCAGCGTAGGGCTGGGGAGCCTTTACGAGCAGTACTTC.

CDR3 protein: CASSVGDRPQEKLFF. In DNA form, the CDR3 reads TGTGCCAGCAGCGTAGGTGACAGGCCGCAGGAAAAACTGTTTTTT. The rearrangement joins TRBV9 to TRBJ1-4; tentative D call: TRBD1 (6 bases). V was pared by 0 bases and J by 8 bases, with 14 bases between. This CDR3 region has 15 residues. CDR1 is SGDLS, CDR2 YYNGEE, per germline.

The genes are TRBV20-1 and TRBJ2-1, with D perhaps TRBD1 (6 bases). The CDR3 is 11 amino acids. Germline V CDR1 and CDR2: DFQATT, SNEGSKA (reference sequence). Deletions cut 6 bases from V and 9 bases from J, with 12 bases between. The CDR3 nucleotides read TGCAGTGCAGCTCGCAGGGGTGAGCAGTTCTTC. Protein: CSAARRGEQFF.

This clone turned up a few times. The chain uses TRBV7-2 and TRBJ2-7; D is unclear. CDR3 length equals 15 residues. Trimming cost V 6 bases and J 5 bases, with 20 bases left between them. The germline V gene has CDR1 SGHTA and CDR2 FQGNSA. This CDR3 reads CASRPSVEATHEQYF. CDR3 in DNA: TGTGCCAGCAGACCCTCAGTAGAAGCGACTCACGAGCAGTACTTC.

The gene calls are TRBV7-3 and TRBJ2-5, with D hard to call. Trimming removed 5 bases from V and 1 base from J, with 8 bases in between. Looked up from germline, CDR1 is SGHTA and CDR2 is FQGTGA. This CDR3 is 13 amino acids long. CDR3 in amino acids: CASSQRFQETQYF. DNA for the CDR3: TGTGCCAGCAGCCAGAGGTTCCAAGAGACCCAGTACTTC. Variable domain in full (rest from reference TRBV7-3 and TRBJ2-5): GAGVSQTPSNKVTEKGKYVELRCDPISGHTALYWYRQSLGQGPEFLIYFQGTGAADDSGLPNDRFFAVRPEGSVSTLKIQRTERGDSAVYLCASSQRFQETQYFGPGTRLLVL.